Listed below are T cell receptor beta chains from one sample, sequenced in a study of blood T cell repertoires in COVID-19. This table comes from immunoSEQ multiplex PCR, and its TCRdb copy is limited to in-frame clones, with some not included. The sample holds 55,000 to 75,000 clones, roughly 80% seen once. The sequenced sample was peripheral blood. These receptors were collected from a man at least 80 years old with COVID-19, enrolled during active disease. CDR3s include the opening cysteine and the closing phenylalanine or tryptophan. Fields, in order: V gene, D gene, J gene, clone size, CDR3 protein, CDR3 DNA. The D gene is left open where the match is weak. Rows may omit the clone size; those that give it use once, few, many or a size class.

v_gene: TRBV4-3; d_gene: .; j_gene: TRBJ2-3; abundance: .; CDR3aa: CASSQNREHTDTQYF; CDR3nt: TGCGCCAGCAGCCAGAATCGGGAGCACACAGATACGCAGTATTTT
v_gene: TRBV5-6; d_gene: TRBD2; j_gene: TRBJ2-1; abundance: .; CDR3aa: CASSAPGGGGSYNEQFF; CDR3nt: TGTGCCAGCAGCGCCCCAGGCGGGGGGGGCTCCTACAATGAGCAGTTCTTC
v_gene: TRBV29-1; d_gene: .; j_gene: TRBJ1-1; abundance: once; CDR3aa: CSVERDMNTEAFF; CDR3nt: TGCAGCGTTGAAAGGGACATGAACACTGAAGCTTTCTTT
v_gene: TRBV6-6; d_gene: .; j_gene: TRBJ1-5; abundance: .; CDR3aa: CASSPQVDQPQHF; CDR3nt: TGTGCCAGCAGTCCCCAGGTGGATCAGCCCCAGCATTTT
v_gene: TRBV29-1; d_gene: .; j_gene: TRBJ2-4; abundance: .; CDR3aa: CSANSGEYIQYF; CDR3nt: TGCAGCGCTAACTCTGGGGAGTACATTCAGTACTTC
v_gene: TRBV5-6; d_gene: TRBD1; j_gene: TRBJ2-5; abundance: .; CDR3aa: CASSQLDDRVGEETQYF; CDR3nt: TGTGCCAGCAGCCAACTAGACGACAGGGTGGGAGAAGAGACCCAGTACTTC
v_gene: TRBV19; d_gene: TRBD1; j_gene: TRBJ1-5; abundance: .; CDR3aa: CASSKEGQGEGQPQHF; CDR3nt: TGTGCCAGTAGTAAAGAAGGACAGGGTGAAGGTCAGCCCCAGCATTTT
v_gene: TRBV7-3; d_gene: TRBD1; j_gene: TRBJ2-7; abundance: .; CDR3aa: CASSLTGMETYEQYF; CDR3nt: TGTGCCAGCAGCCTGACAGGGATGGAAACCTACGAGCAGTACTTC
v_gene: TRBV7-2; d_gene: .; j_gene: TRBJ1-2; abundance: .; CDR3aa: CASSEGSPIQGYGYTF; CDR3nt: TGTGCCAGCAGCGAAGGGAGCCCCATACAGGGCTATGGCTACACCTTC
v_gene: TRBV4-3; d_gene: .; j_gene: TRBJ1-1; abundance: .; CDR3aa: CASSLREDTEAFF; CDR3nt: TGCGCCAGCAGTCTAAGGGAGGACACTGAAGCTTTCTTT
v_gene: TRBV10-2; d_gene: .; j_gene: TRBJ2-1; abundance: .; CDR3aa: CASSGPLLAQLNNEQFF; CDR3nt: TGCGCCAGCAGTGGTCCCCTTTTGGCACAGCTTAACAATGAGCAGTTCTTC
v_gene: TRBV7-2; d_gene: TRBD1; j_gene: TRBJ1-3; abundance: .; CDR3aa: CASSQTGVGNTIYF; CDR3nt: TGTGCCAGCAGCCAGACAGGGGTCGGAAACACCATATATTTT
v_gene: TRBV3-1/TRBV3-2; d_gene: .; j_gene: TRBJ1-5; abundance: .; CDR3aa: CASSQGWAGDQPQHF; CDR3nt: TGTGCCAGCAGCCAAGGTTGGGCAGGGGACCAGCCCCAGCATTTT
v_gene: TRBV6-5; d_gene: TRBD2; j_gene: TRBJ2-1; abundance: .; CDR3aa: CASSPSGSLNEQFF; CDR3nt: TGTGCCAGCAGCCCCAGCGGGAGTCTAAATGAGCAGTTCTTC
v_gene: TRBV5-1; d_gene: TRBD2; j_gene: TRBJ2-7; abundance: .; CDR3aa: CASSLLSGGLVEQYF; CDR3nt: TGCGCCAGCAGCCTCCTTAGCGGGGGTTTGGTCGAGCAGTACTTC
v_gene: TRBV6-5; d_gene: TRBD1; j_gene: TRBJ1-2; abundance: .; CDR3aa: CASSSPDRGTYGYTF; CDR3nt: TGTGCCAGCAGCTCCCCGGACAGGGGCACCTATGGCTACACCTTC
v_gene: TRBV7-2; d_gene: .; j_gene: TRBJ2-1; abundance: .; CDR3aa: CASSPLGEQFF; CDR3nt: TGTGCCAGCAGTCCTCTCGGTGAGCAGTTCTTC
v_gene: TRBV27; d_gene: TRBD1; j_gene: TRBJ1-1; abundance: .; CDR3aa: CASGQGQLNTEAFF; CDR3nt: TGTGCCAGCGGACAGGGCCAACTGAACACTGAAGCTTTCTTT
v_gene: TRBV9; d_gene: .; j_gene: TRBJ1-5; abundance: .; CDR3aa: CASSVVRGNNQPQHF; CDR3nt: TGTGCCAGCAGCGTAGTTAGGGGTAACAATCAGCCCCAGCATTTT
v_gene: TRBV7-2; d_gene: TRBD1; j_gene: TRBJ1-5; abundance: once; CDR3aa: CASSPGGPVQPQHF; CDR3nt: TGTGCCAGCAGCCCAGGGGGTCCCGTTCAGCCCCAGCATTTT
v_gene: TRBV5-1; d_gene: .; j_gene: TRBJ1-1; abundance: .; CDR3aa: CASSSLQGSGTEAFF; CDR3nt: TGCGCCAGCAGCTCCCTTCAGGGAAGTGGCACTGAAGCTTTCTTT
v_gene: TRBV10-3; d_gene: .; j_gene: TRBJ1-5; abundance: .; CDR3aa: CAISDGGGSVISNQPQHF; CDR3nt: TGTGCCATCAGTGACGGCGGGGGGTCGGTTATAAGCAATCAGCCCCAGCATTTT
v_gene: TRBV4-3; d_gene: .; j_gene: TRBJ2-7; abundance: .; CDR3aa: CASSHLGSEQYF; CDR3nt: TGCGCCAGCAGCCACCTAGGGAGCGAGCAGTACTTC
v_gene: TRBV6-5; d_gene: .; j_gene: TRBJ1-2; abundance: .; CDR3aa: CASSPPQGLGYTF; CDR3nt: TGTGCCAGCAGCCCCCCGCAGGGCCTTGGCTACACCTTC
v_gene: TRBV5-1; d_gene: TRBD1; j_gene: TRBJ1-6; abundance: .; CDR3aa: CASSLPDREGSPLHF; CDR3nt: TGCGCCAGCAGCTTGCCGGACAGGGAAGGGTCACCCCTCCACTTT
v_gene: TRBV7-2; d_gene: TRBD1; j_gene: TRBJ1-5; abundance: .; CDR3aa: CASSSGQGGDQPQHF; CDR3nt: TGTGCCAGCAGCTCCGGACAGGGGGGAGATCAGCCCCAGCATTTT
v_gene: TRBV12-5; d_gene: TRBD2; j_gene: TRBJ2-1; abundance: once; CDR3aa: CASGLWAGGPRNNEQFF; CDR3nt: TGTGCTAGTGGTTTGTGGGCGGGAGGGCCTAGGAACAATGAGCAGTTCTTC
v_gene: TRBV7-3; d_gene: TRBD1; j_gene: TRBJ2-7; abundance: .; CDR3aa: CASSEGTGLRPHEQYF; CDR3nt: TGTGCCAGCAGCGAGGGGACAGGTTTGAGGCCGCACGAGCAGTACTTC
v_gene: TRBV27; d_gene: .; j_gene: TRBJ2-2; abundance: .; CDR3aa: CASGQDGSGGTGELFF; CDR3nt: TGTGCCAGCGGGCAAGACGGTTCCGGGGGTACCGGGGAGCTGTTTTTT
v_gene: TRBV30; d_gene: TRBD2; j_gene: TRBJ2-3; abundance: once; CDR3aa: CAWSALTSGIGDTQYF; CDR3nt: TGTGCCTGGAGTGCTCTGACTAGCGGGATAGGAGATACGCAGTATTTT
v_gene: TRBV7-6; d_gene: .; j_gene: TRBJ2-1; abundance: .; CDR3aa: CASSLIRVEYNEQFF; CDR3nt: TGTGCCAGCAGCTTAATCAGGGTGGAGTACAATGAGCAGTTCTTC
v_gene: TRBV2; d_gene: TRBD1; j_gene: TRBJ2-1; abundance: .; CDR3aa: CASGQGTYNEQFF; CDR3nt: TGTGCCAGCGGACAGGGGACCTACAATGAGCAGTTCTTC
v_gene: TRBV5-4; d_gene: TRBD1; j_gene: TRBJ1-2; abundance: .; CDR3aa: CASSLVGQGNYYGYTF; CDR3nt: TGTGCCAGCAGCTTGGTGGGACAGGGGAACTACTATGGCTACACCTTC
v_gene: TRBV9; d_gene: .; j_gene: TRBJ1-4; abundance: .; CDR3aa: CASSVVGDEKLFF; CDR3nt: TGTGCCAGCAGCGTAGTTGGAGATGAAAAACTGTTTTTT
v_gene: TRBV5-1; d_gene: .; j_gene: TRBJ2-3; abundance: .; CDR3aa: CASSSLTSTDTQYF; CDR3nt: TGCGCCAGCAGCTCTTTAACTAGCACAGATACGCAGTATTTT
v_gene: TRBV19; d_gene: .; j_gene: TRBJ1-2; abundance: .; CDR3aa: CASSIRGANYGYTF; CDR3nt: TGTGCCAGTAGTATCCGGGGAGCGAACTATGGCTACACCTTC
v_gene: TRBV5-4; d_gene: TRBD2; j_gene: TRBJ2-3; abundance: .; CDR3aa: CASSIAGASTDTQYF; CDR3nt: TGTGCCAGCAGCATAGCGGGGGCGAGCACAGATACGCAGTATTTT
v_gene: TRBV4-3; d_gene: TRBD1; j_gene: TRBJ1-2; abundance: .; CDR3aa: CASSQDRDRAGYTF; CDR3nt: TGCGCCAGCAGCCAAGACCGGGACAGGGCGGGCTACACCTTC
v_gene: TRBV28; d_gene: TRBD1; j_gene: TRBJ2-5; abundance: .; CDR3aa: CASSDPRGYQETQYF; CDR3nt: TGTGCCAGCAGTGATCCCAGGGGGTACCAAGAGACCCAGTACTTC
v_gene: TRBV7-6; d_gene: TRBD1; j_gene: TRBJ1-5; abundance: few; CDR3aa: CASSLGTGDNQPQHF; CDR3nt: TGTGCCAGCAGCTTAGGGACAGGAGACAATCAGCCCCAGCATTTT
v_gene: TRBV2; d_gene: .; j_gene: TRBJ2-2; abundance: .; CDR3aa: CASRDTTGELFF; CDR3nt: TGTGCCAGCAGAGACACCACCGGGGAGCTGTTTTTT
v_gene: TRBV2; d_gene: .; j_gene: TRBJ2-3; abundance: .; CDR3aa: CASRDQSGLSTDTQYF; CDR3nt: TGTGCCAGCAGGGATCAAAGCGGGCTGAGCACAGATACGCAGTATTTT
v_gene: TRBV18; d_gene: TRBD1; j_gene: TRBJ2-7; abundance: .; CDR3aa: CASSPGQGANYEQYF; CDR3nt: TGTGCCAGCTCACCGGGACAGGGGGCGAATTACGAGCAGTACTTC
v_gene: TRBV29-1; d_gene: .; j_gene: TRBJ1-5; abundance: .; CDR3aa: CSVVEGDSNQPQHF; CDR3nt: TGCAGCGTTGTAGAGGGAGATTCCAATCAGCCCCAGCATTTT
v_gene: TRBV19; d_gene: TRBD1; j_gene: TRBJ1-5; abundance: .; CDR3aa: CASSVPGTVNPYYSNQPQHF; CDR3nt: TGTGCCAGTAGTGTCCCCGGGACAGTCAATCCTTACTATAGCAATCAGCCCCAGCATTTT
v_gene: TRBV5-4; d_gene: .; j_gene: TRBJ1-2; abundance: .; CDR3aa: CASSSRQEIYGYTF; CDR3nt: TGTGCCAGCAGCTCTCGACAGGAAATCTATGGCTACACCTTC
v_gene: TRBV7-2; d_gene: .; j_gene: TRBJ1-3; abundance: .; CDR3aa: CASSLNRASGNTIYF; CDR3nt: TGTGCCAGCAGCTTAAACAGGGCCTCTGGAAACACCATATATTTT
v_gene: TRBV20-1; d_gene: .; j_gene: TRBJ1-5; abundance: once; CDR3aa: CSASWGQENQPQHF; CDR3nt: TGCAGTGCTAGTTGGGGCCAGGAGAATCAGCCCCAGCATTTT
v_gene: TRBV24-1; d_gene: TRBD1; j_gene: TRBJ1-5; abundance: .; CDR3aa: CATSDHRDRDISNQPQHF; CDR3nt: TGTGCCACCAGTGACCACCGGGACAGGGACATTAGCAATCAGCCCCAGCATTTT
v_gene: TRBV19; d_gene: TRBD1; j_gene: TRBJ1-2; abundance: .; CDR3aa: CASSTTGGSGYTF; CDR3nt: TGTGCCAGTAGTACGACAGGGGGCAGTGGCTACACCTTC
v_gene: TRBV15; d_gene: .; j_gene: TRBJ1-4; abundance: few; CDR3aa: CATSPGVGSNEKLFF; CDR3nt: TGTGCCACCAGCCCCGGGGTGGGATCTAATGAAAAACTGTTTTTT
v_gene: TRBV3-1/TRBV3-2; d_gene: .; j_gene: TRBJ1-5; abundance: .; CDR3aa: CASSQATGRNQPQHF; CDR3nt: TGTGCCAGCAGCCAGGCCACAGGACGAAATCAGCCCCAGCATTTT
v_gene: TRBV15; d_gene: .; j_gene: TRBJ1-5; abundance: .; CDR3aa: CATSTGGGTSNQPQHF; CDR3nt: TGTGCCACCAGCACCGGGGGAGGGACTAGCAATCAGCCCCAGCATTTT
v_gene: TRBV23-1; d_gene: .; j_gene: TRBJ1-2; abundance: .; CDR3aa: CAAASLSIGVEEPPPGDGYTF; CDR3nt: TGCGCCGCGGCCTCCCTTTCGATAGGAGTAGAAGAGCCACCCCCCGGCGACGGCTACACCTTC
v_gene: TRBV4-3; d_gene: TRBD1; j_gene: TRBJ1-2; abundance: .; CDR3aa: CASSQEGRGYGYTF; CDR3nt: TGCGCCAGCAGCCAAGAAGGCAGGGGGTATGGCTACACCTTC
v_gene: TRBV6-2/TRBV6-3; d_gene: .; j_gene: TRBJ2-7; abundance: .; CDR3aa: CASSWGLLYEQYF; CDR3nt: TGTGCCAGCAGTTGGGGACTTCTCTACGAGCAGTACTTC
v_gene: TRBV19; d_gene: TRBD2; j_gene: TRBJ2-3; abundance: .; CDR3aa: CASSILAGQGDTQYF; CDR3nt: TGTGCCAGTAGTATACTAGCGGGGCAAGGAGATACGCAGTATTTT
v_gene: TRBV19; d_gene: .; j_gene: TRBJ1-2; abundance: .; CDR3aa: CASTHSQGTNYGYTF; CDR3nt: TGTGCCAGTACCCACTCCCAGGGGACTAACTATGGCTACACCTTC